One sample yielded the 27 T cell receptor beta chains listed below, sequenced in a study of post-analysis software for immune sequencing data. cDNA libraries of TCR beta carried unique molecular identifiers. TCRdb processed the PCR reads anew with MiXCR; each CDR3 protein has one entry. The profile shows about 770,000 distinct CDR3 sequences, 35% to 55% of them singletons. The study, taken as a whole, reports: Controls showed lower frequencies than patients for several TRBV segments, and TRBV5-6, TRBV5-1 and TRBV20-1 were among these.

For these receptors, no antigen is known. The sequencing input was blood. All receptors derive from a girl between 5 and 17 years old with multiple sclerosis.

The chain recombines TRBV18 with TRBJ1-4; TRBD1 aligns across 9 bases. After removal of 6 bases from V and 9 bases from J, the junction contained 11 bases not matched to a gene. The CDR3 has 15 amino acids. CDR1 is KGHSH and CDR2 is LQKENI in the germline V gene. In nucleotides, the CDR3 is TGTGCCAGCTCTCTTCCCGGGACAGGGAAGCAAAAACTGTTTTTT. Translating it yields CASSLPGTGKQKLFF.

The rearrangement uses TRBV20-1 and TRBJ2-1, with TRBD2 identical over 14 bases. V lost 6 bases to trimming and J lost 0 bases; unmatched junction nucleotides: 7. The CDR3 runs to 17 residues. The V gene's germline CDR1 is DFQATT and CDR2 SNEGSKA (reference sequence). CDR3 coding DNA: TGCAGTGCCCCCGGACTAGCGGGAGGCCGCTCCTACAATGAGCAGTTCTTC. As protein: CSAPGLAGGRSYNEQFF.

V and J are TRBV7-9 and TRBJ2-7; a possible D gene is TRBD2 (6 bases). Germline CDR1 is SEHNR and CDR2 is FQNEAQ (reference sequence). Trimming removed 5 bases at V and 11 bases at J, with 16 bases between. The CDR3 sequence is 12 residues long. In nucleotides, the CDR3 is TGTGCCAGCAGCCACGCAAGAGGGGAGGAGTACTTC. Translating gives CASSHARGEEYF.

The chain employs TRBV7-8 and TRBJ2-3; the D gene is possibly TRBD2 (5 bases). Deletions cut 8 bases from V and 4 bases from J, with 22 bases between. CDR1 SGHVS and CDR2 FQNEAQ come from the germline V gene. The CDR3 extends over 16 amino acids. CDR3 amino acids: CASRPHPKAVADTQYF. CDR3 DNA: TGTGCCAGCCGACCTCACCCTAAAGCGGTGGCAGATACGCAGTATTTT.

This rearrangement joins TRBV15 to TRBJ2-3, with TRBD2 matching 7 bases. Trimming cost V 3 bases and J 0 bases; bases outside gene matches: 9. This CDR3 spans 17 amino acids. Per the germline V gene, CDR1 is LNHNV and CDR2 is YYDKDF (reference sequence). The CDR3 is CATSSTASGLSTDTQYF. The DNA for the CDR3 is TGTGCCACCAGCAGTACCGCTAGCGGCCTAAGCACAGATACGCAGTATTTT.

This clonotype was found once. The V call is TRBV6-6, the J call TRBJ2-3, with a weak D call TRBD2 (5 bases). Trimming shortened V by 2 bases and J by 2 bases, and 11 bases separated the two germline ends. The CDR3 totals 15 residues. Germline assignment: CDR1 MNHNY and CDR2 SVGAGI (reference sequence). Here the CDR3 reads CASSYAGTITDTQYF. CDR3 DNA sequence: TGTGCCAGCAGTTACGCGGGCACGATCACAGATACGCAGTATTTT.

This CDR3 is CASSQVTGSTDTQYF. In DNA, the CDR3 is TGTGCCAGCAGCCAAGTTACGGGAAGCACAGATACGCAGTATTTT. The chain combines TRBV3-1 with TRBJ2-3, with D maybe TRBD2 (5 bases). V lost 1 base and J lost 0, with 8 bases in between. The germline V gene has CDR1 LGHDT and CDR2 YNNKEL (reference sequence). The CDR3 has 15 residues.

The V and J genes are TRBV3-1 and TRBJ2-1; D may correspond to TRBD1 or TRBD2 (5 bases each). There are 15 residues in the CDR3. The ends were cut back, 0 bases at V and 7 bases at J, with 13 bases in the middle. Looked up from germline, CDR1 is LGHDT and CDR2 is YNNKEL (reference sequence). CDR3 nucleotide sequence: TGTGCCAGCAGCCAAGAGGGGCAGAGGAGGAATGAGCAGTTCTTC. This sequence encodes CASSQEGQRRNEQFF.

The chain couples TRBV2 to TRBJ2-1; TRBD2 agrees at 8 bases. Trimming cost V 1 base and J 7 bases; bases outside gene matches: 9. The CDR3 spans 16 residues. CDR1 SNHLY and CDR2 FYNNEI come from the germline V gene. The CDR3 is CASSEVSSGGRNEQFF. CDR3 sequence (DNA): TGTGCCAGCAGTGAAGTTAGTTCGGGAGGGCGGAATGAGCAGTTCTTC.

The chain joins TRBV21-1 to TRBJ2-2; the DNA was not used to check the table's D call, TRBD2. TRBV21-1 is annotated as a pseudogene. There are 19 residues in the CDR3. CDR3 in DNA: TGTGCCAGCAGCAAACTCCACACGGGACTAGCGGGACGGACCGGGGAGCTGTTTTTT. As protein: CASSKLHTGLAGRTGELFF.

V and J are TRBV2 and TRBJ2-7; 11 bases agree with TRBD2. Germline V CDR1 and CDR2: SNHLY, FYNNEI. Trimming cost V 6 bases and J 4 bases; bases outside gene matches: 8. The CDR3 has 15 amino acids. The CDR3 bases are TGTGCCAGCAGCGCCACCCGACTAGCGGGATACGAGCAGTACTTC. Its translation: CASSATRLAGYEQYF.

The chain links TRBV6-5 to TRBJ2-5, with 7 bases identical to TRBD2. Germline lookup yields CDR1 MNHEY and CDR2 SVGAGI. The CDR3 is made up of 15 amino acids. Trimming at V came to 2 bases and at J to 5 bases, leaving 8 bases not matched to a gene. In DNA form, the CDR3 reads TGTGCCAGCAGTTACGGGCGGGAGTGGGATGAGACCCAGTACTTC. Its translation: CASSYGREWDETQYF.

Remarks on this clonotype: One junction end disagrees with the germline gene, perhaps due to a read error. The chain couples TRBV6-2 or TRBV6-3 to TRBJ1-1; D may be TRBD1 (5 bases). The CDR3 length is 14 residues. The germline CDR1 and CDR2 sequences are MNHEY and SVGEGT. The CDR3 bases are TGTGCTAGCAGTTACGCGTGGGGACCATCTGAAGCTTTCTTT. This codes for CASSYAWGPSEAFF.

J is TRBJ2-7 and V is TRBV5-1, with D tentatively TRBD2 (5 bases). The germline gives CDR1 SGHRS, CDR2 YFSETQ. The CDR3 is 15 residues long. Trimming took 0 bases from V and 7 from J, leaving 17 bases between them. The chain's CDR3 is CASSLGLADGNEQYF. CDR3 DNA sequence: TGCGCCAGCAGCTTGGGCCTAGCCGACGGCAATGAGCAGTACTTC.

CDR3 residues: CASSDTERDNSPLHF. As DNA, the CDR3 is TGTGCCAGCAGCGACACGGAGCGAGACAATTCACCCCTCCACTTT. The rearrangement uses TRBV7-9 and TRBJ1-6, with D hard to call. CDR1 is SEHNR and CDR2 is FQNEAQ in the germline V gene (reference sequence). CDR3 size: 15 residues. Trimming took off 5 bases at V and 7 bases at J, with 15 bases between the two ends.

The chain couples TRBV10-3 to TRBJ2-1; D remains unclear. Looked up from germline, CDR1 is ENHRY and CDR2 is SYGVKD. The CDR3 length is 12 residues. The germline V and J ends were trimmed by 3 bases and 10 bases, with 10 bases remaining between them. CDR3 amino acids: CAISDPGREQFF. CDR3 nucleotide sequence: TGTGCCATCAGTGACCCAGGACGCGAGCAGTTCTTC.

The V gene is TRBV5-1, the J gene TRBJ1-1; a weak D match, TRBD1 (6 bases). This CDR3 has 15 residues. Between the trimmed V and J ends, which lost 4 bases and 8 bases, there was a span of 21 bases. The germline gives CDR1 SGHRS, CDR2 YFSETQ. CDR3 sequence reads: CASSLGGTIGQEAFF. The CDR3 DNA reads as TGCGCCAGCAGCCTTGGGGGGACCATAGGACAGGAAGCTTTCTTT.

This clonotype was detected once. The chain links TRBV29-1 to TRBJ2-7; D might be TRBD1 (6 bases). Trimming pared 4 bases from V and 3 bases from J, leaving 13 bases between. The length of the CDR3 is 13 residues. Germline V lookup: CDR1 SQVTM, CDR2 ANQGSEA. The CDR3 DNA sequence: TGCAGCGTTGCAAGGACAGCCGACTACGAGCAGTACTTC. It encodes CSVARTADYEQYF.

Notes on this clonotype: This clone may be a read error of a much larger clone one base away. This rearrangement joins TRBV24-1 to TRBJ2-1; TRBD2 matches 7 bases. The CDR3 contains 17 residues. J was trimmed by 4 bases and V by 4 bases; bases with no gene match: 12. Germline V CDR1 and CDR2: KGHDR, SFDVKD. CDR3 nucleotide sequence: TGTGCCACCAGTGAACCGGGACTAACGGGATCGTACAATGAGCAGTTCTTC. The encoded protein is CATSEPGLTGSYNEQFF.

This chain uses TRBV20-1 with TRBJ2-3; no definite D call. Trimming shortened V by 4 bases and J by 2 bases, and 10 bases separated the two germline ends. The CDR3 has 13 residues. Germline loops: CDR1 DFQATT, CDR2 SNEGSKA (reference sequence). The CDR3 loop is CSATALHTDTQYF. The DNA of the CDR3 is TGCAGTGCTACAGCTCTACACACAGATACGCAGTATTTT.

V gene TRBV12-3 or TRBV12-4 combines with J gene TRBJ2-1, with no clear D. The end of the DNA is better explained by TRBJ2-7, so the J call may be wrong. This CDR3 is 13 amino acids long. The CDR3 loop reads CASSFDTEYEQYF. The CDR3 bases are TGTGCCAGCAGTTTTGATACGGAGTACGAGCAGTACTTC.

This sequence joins TRBV15 and TRBJ2-5; D is perhaps TRBD2 (7 bases). The J call may be mistaken, given a closer DNA end match to TRBJ2-7. The CDR3 covers 18 residues. Germline V lookup: CDR1 LNHNV, CDR2 YYDKDF (reference sequence). CDR3 coding DNA: TGTGCCACCAGCAGAGAGGGGGGGCCCGGGACAAAGACCTACGAGCAGTACTTC. It is translated as CATSREGGPGTKTYEQYF.

J is TRBJ2-4 and V is TRBV6-1; the D is unclear. The DNA end favors TRBJ2-5, so the J call may be wrong. This CDR3 spans 15 amino acids. Germline assignment: CDR1 MNHNS and CDR2 SASEGT. CDR3 protein: CASSEAWWEGETQYF. DNA of the CDR3: TGTGCCAGCAGTGAAGCTTGGTGGGAAGGGGAGACCCAGTACTTC.

V is TRBV7-9 and J is TRBJ2-5; 11 bases are shared with TRBD2. V shed 5 bases and J 3 bases; nucleotides not matched to a gene: 5. CDR1 is SEHNR, CDR2 FQNEAQ, per germline (reference sequence). The CDR3 length is 15 residues. The CDR3 sequence: CASSRTSGSKETQYF. CDR3 nucleotide sequence: TGTGCCAGCAGCCGTACTAGCGGGAGTAAAGAGACCCAGTACTTC.

Of note for this clonotype: Sequence at one end of the junction differs from germline and may be a read error. This chain links TRBV4-3 with TRBJ2-3, with D perhaps TRBD2 (6 bases). The CDR3 has 16 amino acids. Germline CDR1 and CDR2: LGHNA and YSLEER. In DNA form, the CDR3 reads TGCGCCAGCAGCCAAGTTACAATTACTAGCACAGGTACGCAGTATTTT. Translating it yields CASSQVTITSTGTQYF.

The V and J genes are TRBV20-1 and TRBJ2-1; D possibly corresponds to TRBD1 (5 bases). Germline V gives CDR1 DFQATT, CDR2 SNEGSKA (reference sequence). The CDR3 runs 12 residues. Trimming took 6 bases from V and 3 from J, leaving 9 bases between them. CDR3 protein: CSAVDSYNEQFF. The CDR3, as DNA: TGCAGTGCCGTCGACAGCTACAATGAGCAGTTCTTC.

This chain joins TRBV2 and TRBJ2-3; 7 bases fit TRBD1. The V and J ends lost 8 bases and 2 bases, in that order; junction bases with no gene match: 10. Germline V gene data show CDR1 as SNHLY and CDR2 as FYNNEI. This CDR3 has 15 amino acids. The CDR3: CASLRQGPLTDTQYF. The CDR3 DNA follows: TGTGCCAGCCTACGACAGGGACCACTCACAGATACGCAGTATTTT.